This T cell receptor beta chain derives from a study of blood T cell repertoires in COVID-19. Study-wide background: Samples of COVID-19 (acute and convalescent) were obtained from the United States, Italy and Spain. Nucleic acid was either cDNA or gDNA, and it came from T cells, B-cell-depleted T cells, or PBMCs.

Germline V gene data show CDR1 as SGHAT and CDR2 as FQNNGV. The CDR3 has 17 residues. V shed 1 base and J 4 bases; nucleotides not matched to a gene: 10. In the original processing: Reference gene primers were amplified, and this amplification served to estimate nucleated cell counts. Assay used: immunoSEQ multiplex PCR; TCRdb lists only in-frame clones, some missing. D and trimming come from the DNA, and the V and J calls and clone size come from that table. The sample consists of 35,000 to 40,000 clones, 81% of them appearing once. This receptor was obtained from a man older than 75 with active or convalescent COVID-19. Sequences were obtained from peripheral blood. The genes are TRBV11-2 and TRBJ2-1; 7 positions match TRBD1. The CDR3 here is CASSLAHRQGRYNEQFF. The CDR3 region has the DNA TGTGCCAGCAGCTTAGCCCATCGACAGGGTAGGTACAATGAGCAGTTCTTC.